Following are 31 T cell receptor beta chains from one sample sequenced in a study of T cells in women clearing cervical HPV infection. Using immunoSEQ multiplex PCR, the repertoire was profiled, and TCRdb retains in-frame clones only, with some absent. Its listing shows some 32,000 clones. Sequenced material: blood buffy coat. The origin of the receptors is a woman between 18 and 75 years old with a cervical HPV16 infection that either progressed to CIN3+ or cleared (not recorded which).

A remark on this clone: The read terminates 3 residues before the CDR3 end, so the remaining end is supplied by the germline J gene. The chain links TRBV7-3 to TRBJ1-2, with 8 bases matching TRBD1. The J segment lost 7 bases and the V segment lost 2 bases, leaving 3 bases of the junction unmatched. From germline, CDR1 is SGHTA and CDR2 FQGTGA. The CDR3 sequence is 13 residues long. The sequenced CDR3 bases are TGTGCCAGCAGCTTACAGGGGGCGGCTGGC. This codes for CASSLQGAAG. The complete CDR3 protein is CASSLQGAAGYTF.

In the case of this clone: From the germline J gene comes the end of the CDR3, since the read stops 3 residues before it. V usage is TRBV19 and J usage is TRBJ2-3, with D perhaps matching TRBD1 (7 bases). Germline V gene sequence: CDR1 LNHDA, CDR2 SQIVND (reference sequence). This CDR3 spans 14 amino acids. The CDR3 here is CASTPGGREETQYF. The covered CDR3 bases are TGTGCCAGTACCCCAGGGGGGCGGGAAGAGACG.

Concerning this clone: Coverage ceases 3 residues before the CDR3 finishes, and the germline J gene fills in the end. The chain is built from TRBV2 and TRBJ2-1; the D gene is possibly TRBD2 (6 bases). CDR3 length: 15 amino acids. In germline, CDR1 is SNHLY, CDR2 FYNNEI. The V end was cut by 7 bases, the J end by 0 bases, with 13 bases between. The CDR3 bases that were read are TGTGCCAGCACCCTTTTGCGGGGCTCCTACAATGAG. Translated: CASTLLRGSYNE. The full-length CDR3 reads as CASTLLRGSYNEQFF.

Worth noting for this clone: Read sequence stops 3 residues before the CDR3 end, and the germline J gene provides the missing end. This chain links TRBV6-2 or TRBV6-3 with TRBJ2-7; D not resolved. Germline V CDR1 and CDR2: MNHEY, SVGEGT. The CDR3 sequence is 14 residues long. The germline V and J ends were trimmed by 3 bases and 2 bases, with 11 bases remaining between them. The covered CDR3 bases are TGTGCCAGCAGTTATTCTGCGGCTACCTACGAG. Its protein product is CASSYSAATYE. The full CDR3 protein reads CASSYSAATYEQYF.

Comment on this clone: The CDR3 end falls 3 residues outside the read, so it is completed with the germline J gene. This chain joins TRBV19 and TRBJ1-5; 11 bases are shared with TRBD1. CDR1 and CDR2 from the germline V gene are LNHDA and SQIVND (reference sequence). This CDR3 is built from 15 residues. Trimming removed 4 bases from V and 7 bases from J; junction bases left unmatched: 6. The DNA read from the CDR3 is TGTGCCAGTAGTACCTCCGGGACAGGGGGACAGCCC. Protein: CASSTSGTGGQP. The entire CDR3 protein reads CASSTSGTGGQPQHF.

Points on this clone: The read ends 3 residues early relative to the CDR3; the germline J gene fills the gap. The V and J genes are TRBV5-1 and TRBJ2-7; TRBD1 matches 9 bases. CDR1 is SGHRS and CDR2 is YFSETQ in the germline V gene. With V trimmed by 2 bases and J by 3 bases, 3 bases remained unmatched. CDR3 length: 14 amino acids. Incomplete CDR3 DNA: TGCGCCAGCAGCTTCGGGACAGGGATCTACGAG. It is translated as CASSFGTGIYE. The whole CDR3 sequence reads CASSFGTGIYEQYF.

Of note for this clone: The read ends 3 residues shy of where the CDR3 ends; the end is completed using the germline J gene. V is TRBV19 and J is TRBJ2-2, with D possibly matching TRBD1 (5 bases). Germline CDR1 LNHDA, CDR2 SQIVND (reference sequence). This CDR3 region has 15 residues. The CDR3 reads CASRDTGPTNEKLFF. The sequenced part of the CDR3 DNA is TGTGCCAGTAGGGACACAGGACCAACTAATGAAAAG.

With respect to this clone: The read gets to within 3 residues of the CDR3 end, and the germline J gene fills in the rest. This chain joins TRBV5-1 and TRBJ2-1, with D hard to call. This CDR3 has 14 amino acids. Germline V gene lookup returns CDR1 SGHRS and CDR2 YFSETQ. V gave up 0 bases and J gave up 7 bases, with 11 bases separating them. CDR3 region: CASSLVTGGNEQFF. The CDR3 DNA, read in part, is TGCGCCAGCAGCTTGGTTACGGGTGGGAATGAG.

In regard to this clone: The sequenced fragment ends 3 residues before the CDR3 boundary, so the rest is inferred from the germline J gene. The chain couples TRBV7-2 to TRBJ2-5, with D possibly matching TRBD1 (5 bases). V lost 5 bases and J 2 bases, leaving 12 bases between the germline ends. Germline assignment: CDR1 SGHTA and CDR2 FQGNSA. This CDR3 has 14 amino acids. The part of the CDR3 DNA that was read is TGTGCCAGCAGCCCGACAGTTAATCAAGAGACC. This codes for CASSPTVNQET. The entire CDR3 protein is CASSPTVNQETQYF.

Remarks on this clone: The CDR3 end is not reached by the read, which stops 3 residues before it; the germline J gene fills it in. The chain links TRBV5-4 to TRBJ1-1; D ambiguous. CDR3 length: 15 amino acids. Germline V gene lookup returns CDR1 SGHNT and CDR2 YYREEE (reference sequence). V was shortened by 3 bases and J by 5 bases, with 17 bases between the two germline ends. CDR3 in amino acids: CASSSLIGRGTEAFF. The sequenced part of the CDR3 DNA is TGTGCCAGCAGCTCGCTGATAGGCCGGGGTACTGAA.

A remark on this clone: The read terminates 3 residues ahead of where the CDR3 ends, so the germline J gene completes it. This rearrangement joins TRBV7-9 to TRBJ1-6; D uncertain. The CDR3 has 15 residues. From germline, CDR1 is SEHNR and CDR2 FQNEAQ (reference sequence). Trimming removed 1 base from V and 7 bases from J, with 11 bases in between. The chain's CDR3 is CASSLGGVGNSPLHF. Partial CDR3 DNA: TGTGCCAGCAGCTTAGGCGGGGTCGGGAATTCACCC.

As regards this clone: The read terminates 3 residues ahead of where the CDR3 ends, so the germline J gene completes it. J is TRBJ2-7 and V is TRBV20-1; D unresolved. CDR3 size: 15 residues. The V gene lost 3 bases and the J gene lost 2 bases, with 17 bases spanning the gap. CDR1 and CDR2 (germline): DFQATT, SNEGSKA (reference sequence). The CDR3 reads CSASPTGWQAYEQYF. CDR3 DNA (partial): TGCAGTGCTAGCCCCACCGGGTGGCAAGCCTACGAG.

Points on this clone: The CDR3 goes on 3 residues after the read ends, and that part is filled in from the germline J gene. The gene calls are TRBV2 and TRBJ2-3, with TRBD1 as a possible D gene (5 bases). This CDR3 contains 14 residues. Germline V gene sequence: CDR1 SNHLY, CDR2 FYNNEI. Partial CDR3 DNA: TGTGCCAGCAGTGAGAGGACAACCCAAGAGACG. Amino acids: CASSERTTQET. From start to end, the CDR3 is CASSERTTQETQYF.

On this clone: The CDR3 end lies 3 residues beyond the end of the read and is filled in from the germline J gene. This chain connects TRBV4-1 to TRBJ1-5, with D possibly TRBD1 on 5 matching bases. V lost 1 base and J lost 2, with 18 bases in between. This CDR3 contains 18 residues. Germline CDR1 and CDR2: MGHRA and YSYEKL. The sequenced part of the CDR3 DNA is TGCGCCAGCAGCCAAGGTAGACTAGGGGAAAGAGGCAATCAGCCC. Translation: CASSQGRLGERGNQP. The full CDR3 sequence reads CASSQGRLGERGNQPQHF.

Remarks on this clone: The read terminates 3 residues before the CDR3 end, so the remaining end is supplied by the germline J gene. V gene TRBV7-9 combines with J gene TRBJ1-2; D perhaps matches TRBD1 (5 bases). CDR1 is SEHNR and CDR2 is FQNEAQ in the germline V gene (reference sequence). The CDR3 covers 15 residues. CDR3: CASSSRGGIHNDYTF. CDR3 DNA, as far as it was read: TGTGCCAGCAGCTCGCGCGGGGGGATTCACAATGAC.

Note on this clone: Sequencing ends 3 residues short of the CDR3 end; the germline J gene provides the rest. The genes are TRBV2 and TRBJ1-6; D is unclear. V lost 4 bases and J 5 bases, leaving 9 bases between the germline ends. In germline, CDR1 is SNHLY, CDR2 FYNNEI. This CDR3 region has 14 residues. The CDR3 DNA, read in part, is TGTGCCAGCAGTGTAGGGCAGAATAATTCACCC. Translating it yields CASSVGQNNSP. The entire CDR3 sequence reads CASSVGQNNSPLHF.

About this clone: The CDR3 end is not reached by the read, which stops 3 residues before it; the germline J gene fills it in. This chain joins TRBV5-1 and TRBJ1-5; 8 bases line up with TRBD1. Germline-derived CDR1 and CDR2 are SGHRS and YFSETQ. J gave up 2 bases and V 0 bases, and 4 bases lay outside the gene matches. The CDR3 is 16 residues long. CDR3 in amino acids: CASSLGTGQGNQPQHF. CDR3 bases read: TGCGCCAGCAGCTTGGGAACGGGACAGGGCAATCAGCCC.

Notes on this clone: The sequence runs out 3 residues before the end of the CDR3; the remainder is reconstructed from the germline J gene. The chain couples TRBV11-1 to TRBJ2-7; D call uncertain. Trimming removed 3 bases at V and 0 bases at J, with 12 bases between. Germline V gene sequence: CDR1 SGHAT, CDR2 FQDESV (reference sequence). The CDR3 is 15 amino acids. The CDR3 DNA, read in part, is TGTGCCAGCAGCTTTTTATCCGGTACCTCCTACGAG. Amino acids: CASSFLSGTSYE. The entire CDR3 is CASSFLSGTSYEQYF.

Note on this clone: The CDR3 extends 3 residues past the end of the read, so its final part is completed from the germline J gene. The V and J genes are TRBV20-1 and TRBJ2-4; D might be TRBD1 (6 bases). Germline CDR1 reads DFQATT; CDR2 reads SNEGSKA (reference sequence). The CDR3 sequence is 13 residues long. The CDR3 spells CSARDSTHQPQYF. The CDR3 bases that were read are TGCAGTGCTAGGGACAGTACCCATCAGCCT.

The CDR3 bases that were read are TGTGCCAGCAGCCCGTGGACAGTAAACACCGGGGAG. It specifies CASSPWTVNTGE. The full CDR3 reads CASSPWTVNTGELFF. This chain connects TRBV5-5 to TRBJ2-2, with D possibly being TRBD1 (6 bases). The read halts 3 residues ahead of the CDR3 end, with the missing end drawn from the germline J gene. The CDR3 contains 15 residues. From germline, CDR1 is SGHKS and CDR2 YYEKEE (reference sequence). V was clipped by 4 bases and J by 2 bases, with 12 bases between them. The full variable domain, completed using reference TRBV5-5 and TRBJ2-2, is DAGVTQSPTHLIKTRGQQVTLRCSPISGHKSVSWYQQVLGQGPQFIFQYYEKEERGRGNFPDRFSARQFPNYSSELNVNALLLGDSALYLCASSPWTVNTGELFFGEGSRLTVL.

In regard to this clone: Read coverage stops 3 residues before the CDR3 terminus; the germline J gene supplies the remainder. The gene calls are TRBV15 and TRBJ2-7, with D perhaps matching TRBD2 (7 bases). Trimming shortened V by 0 bases and J by 2 bases, and 11 bases separated the two germline ends. The CDR3 contains 15 residues. CDR1 is LNHNV and CDR2 is YYDKDF in the germline V gene (reference sequence). The covered CDR3 bases are TGTGCCACCAGCAGAGAAGGGAGGGGGACCTACGAG. This encodes CATSREGRGTYE. The full CDR3 sequence reads CATSREGRGTYEQYF.

A remark on this clone: The DNA ends 3 residues before the CDR3 does, and the rest of the CDR3 is filled in from the germline J gene. V gene TRBV20-1 combines with J gene TRBJ2-2; TRBD2 matches 9 bases. CDR1 is DFQATT and CDR2 is SNEGSKA in the germline V gene (reference sequence). The CDR3 runs 17 residues. Trimming at V came to 3 bases and at J to 4 bases, leaving 12 bases not matched to a gene. CDR3 bases read: TGCAGTGCTAGTTATTTTCGCGGGGGGGTATTCACCGGGGAG. Its translation: CSASYFRGGVFTGE. The entire CDR3 is CSASYFRGGVFTGELFF.

The sequenced CDR3 bases are TGTGCCAGCTCACCACCGGGACAGGAGAACTATGGC. As protein: CASSPPGQENYG. The entire CDR3 sequence reads CASSPPGQENYGYTF. The chain uses TRBV18 and TRBJ1-2; 8 bases are a match to TRBD1. The missing CDR3 end, 3 residues past where the read stops, is filled in from the germline J gene. This CDR3 spans 15 amino acids. The junction had 2 bases not matched to a gene; V was cut back by 0 bases and J by 2 bases. CDR1 and CDR2 from the germline V gene are KGHSH and LQKENI.

With respect to this clone: From the germline J gene comes the end of the CDR3, since the read stops 3 residues before it. V is TRBV4-1 and J is TRBJ2-7, with 7 bases lining up with TRBD2. CDR1 and CDR2 from the germline V gene are MGHRA and YSYEKL. The V and J ends lost 1 base and 2 bases, in that order; junction bases with no gene match: 2. The CDR3 length is 14 residues. The CDR3 is CASSQAGGPYEQYF. The DNA read from the CDR3 is TGCGCCAGCAGCCAAGCGGGGGGTCCCTACGAG.

For this clone: The DNA ends 3 residues before the CDR3 does, and the rest of the CDR3 is filled in from the germline J gene. The V gene is TRBV7-6, the J gene TRBJ2-7; D possibly corresponds to TRBD2 (6 bases). There are 15 residues in the CDR3. V was shortened by 3 bases and J by 5 bases, with 17 bases between the two germline ends. Germline V gives CDR1 SGHVS, CDR2 FNYEAQ. The CDR3 sequence is CASSLGGSSRNEQYF. Incomplete CDR3 DNA: TGTGCCAGCAGCTTGGGGGGATCCTCGAGGAACGAG.

As for this clone: Sequencing ends 3 residues short of the CDR3 end; the germline J gene provides the rest. The chain couples TRBV11-2 to TRBJ1-4, with D perhaps matching TRBD1 (5 bases). CDR3 size: 15 residues. Between the trimmed V and J ends, which lost 4 bases and 2 bases, there was a span of 11 bases. Germline V gene lookup returns CDR1 SGHAT and CDR2 FQNNGV. CDR3 DNA, as far as it was read: TGTGCCAGCAGCTCTCAGGGAAGGACTAATGAAAAA. This sequence encodes CASSSQGRTNEK. The entire CDR3 reads CASSSQGRTNEKLFF.

With respect to this clone: The observed sequence ends 3 residues before the CDR3 terminus, with the missing tail filled in from the germline J gene. The chain carries TRBV24-1 and TRBJ2-1; a weak D match, TRBD1 (6 bases). CDR1 is KGHDR and CDR2 is SFDVKD in the germline V gene. CDR3 size: 16 residues. V gave up 6 bases and J gave up 9 bases, with 23 bases separating them. Incomplete CDR3 DNA: TGTGCCACCAGTTCAGGATCGAGGGGGACAATTGGTGAG. Protein product: CATSSGSRGTIGE. The whole CDR3 region reads CATSSGSRGTIGEQFF.

Comment on this clone: The CDR3 end is not reached by the read, which stops 3 residues before it; the germline J gene fills it in. This same CDR3 is encoded by further DNA sequences in the sample. This chain joins TRBV18 and TRBJ1-2; no definite D call. The CDR3 extends over 16 amino acids. The germline gives CDR1 KGHSH, CDR2 LQKENI. The part of the CDR3 DNA that was read is TGTGCCAGCTCACCGAGAGGACTAGCGGAGTCCTACGAC. It specifies CASSPRGLAESYD. The entire CDR3 sequence reads CASSPRGLAESYDYTF.

With respect to this clone: From the germline J gene comes the end of the CDR3, since the read stops 3 residues before it. The chain joins TRBV12-3 or TRBV12-4 to TRBJ1-5; 8 bases fit TRBD1. The J segment lost 1 base and the V segment lost 5 bases, leaving 10 bases of the junction unmatched. This CDR3 has 17 amino acids. The CDR3 bases that were read are TGTGCCAGCAGTGGCGGGACAGGCCTTCGCAGCAATCAGCCC. It yields the protein CASSGGTGLRSNQP. The full CDR3 protein is CASSGGTGLRSNQPQHF.

About this clone: The read halts 3 residues ahead of the CDR3 end, with the missing end drawn from the germline J gene. The rearrangement uses TRBV30 and TRBJ1-2, with D possibly being TRBD1 (6 bases). The V gene's germline CDR1 is GTSNPN and CDR2 SVGIG (reference sequence). V was cut by 2 bases and J by 3 bases, with 10 bases left in between. The CDR3 totals 13 residues. CDR3 sequence reads: CAWSPYRDYGYTF. The sequenced part of the CDR3 DNA is TGTGCCTGGAGTCCCTACAGGGACTATGGC. Full variable domain (outside the CDR3, taken from reference TRBV30 and TRBJ1-2): SQTIHQWPATLVQPVGSPLSLECTVEGTSNPNLYWYRQAAGRGLQLLFYSVGIGQISSEVPQNLSASRPQDRQFILSSKKLLLSDSGFYLCAWSPYRDYGYTFGSGTRLTVV.

Remarks on this clone: The read ends 3 residues shy of where the CDR3 ends; the end is completed using the germline J gene. The J gene is TRBJ1-2, the V gene TRBV20-1; D gene ambiguous. From germline, CDR1 is DFQATT and CDR2 SNEGSKA (reference sequence). The CDR3 consists of 17 residues. With 6 bases removed from V and 0 bases from J, the gap between germline ends came to 23 bases. The CDR3: CSAPTIHSTLANYGYTF. The CDR3 bases that were read are TGCAGTGCCCCGACCATCCACTCGACCCTAGCTAACTATGGC.